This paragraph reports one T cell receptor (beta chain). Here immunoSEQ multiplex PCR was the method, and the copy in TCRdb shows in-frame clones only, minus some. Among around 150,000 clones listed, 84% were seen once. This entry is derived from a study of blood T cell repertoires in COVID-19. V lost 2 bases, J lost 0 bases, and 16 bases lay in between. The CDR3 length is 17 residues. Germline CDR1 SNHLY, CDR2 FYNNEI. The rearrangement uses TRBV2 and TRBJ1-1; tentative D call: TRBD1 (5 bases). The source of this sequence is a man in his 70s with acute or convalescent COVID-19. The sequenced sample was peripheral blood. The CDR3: CASSERAGFGMNTEAFF. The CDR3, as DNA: TGTGCCAGCAGTGAAAGGGCAGGGTTTGGGATGAACACTGAAGCTTTCTTT. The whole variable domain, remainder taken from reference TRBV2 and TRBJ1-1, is EPEVTQTPSHQVTQMGQEVILRCVPISNHLYFYWYRQILGQKVEFLVSFYNNEISEKSEIFDDQFSVERPDGSNFTLKIRSTKLEDSAMYFCASSERAGFGMNTEAFFGQGTRLTVV.